The 3 T cell receptor beta chains below come from one sample, sequenced in a study of blood T cell repertoires in COVID-19 (dated by TCRdb to the early 2020s). The method was the immunoSEQ multiplex PCR assay. The immuneACCESS repertoire file appears here via TCRdb, limited to in-frame rearrangements. These files lack a portion of the clones; in checked studies, under half of the deficit traces to unresolved V genes, and the cause of the others is not known. Recorded for this sample are about 200,000 clones; 70% to 90% of them occurred a single time. Roughly 6% of the sample is held by the ten biggest clonotypes. Sequencing was carried out using peripheral blood. The receptors were sampled from a woman between 40 and 50 years old who had recovered from COVID-19.

The chain uses TRBV3-1 (or the pseudogene TRBV3-2) and TRBJ2-7, with a possible D match to TRBD2 (5 bases). The germline V gene encodes CDR1 LGHDT and CDR2 YNNKEL (reference sequence). Trimming left V 0 bases short and J 3 bases short, with 15 bases between. This CDR3 region has 16 residues. The CDR3 protein is CASSQDVREANYEQYF. For the CDR3, the DNA is TGTGCCAGCAGCCAAGATGTTCGGGAAGCTAACTACGAGCAGTACTTC.

The gene calls are TRBV4-3 and TRBJ2-7; D ambiguous. Germline-derived CDR1 and CDR2 are LGHNA and YSLEER. With 0 bases removed from V and 2 bases from J, the gap between germline ends came to 11 bases. The CDR3 is 15 amino acids. CDR3 amino acids: CASSQDLAATYEQYF. The CDR3 coding sequence is TGCGCCAGCAGCCAAGATTTGGCGGCGACCTACGAGCAGTACTTC.

This chain's CDR3 is CASSIAHQGARYEQYF. The CDR3 DNA reads as TGTGCCAGTAGTATAGCCCACCAGGGGGCGCGGTACGAGCAGTACTTC. The J gene is TRBJ2-7, the V gene TRBV19; TRBD1 aligns across 8 bases. V shed 1 base, J shed 4 bases, and the junction held 9 bases outside the gene matches. Germline CDR1 LNHDA, CDR2 SQIVND (reference sequence). The CDR3 has 16 residues.